This TCR beta chain was identified during a study of cytomegalovirus exposure and HLA in healthy donors. This clone came up once. The antigen is undetermined. V dropped 5 bases and J dropped 9; count of bases not matched to a gene: 8. Per germline, CDR1 SGHDT and CDR2 YYEEEE. The length of the CDR3 is 16 residues. Vbeta (60) and Jbeta (13) primers were used in the PCR. Assay: immunoSEQ multiplex PCR; the TCRdb copy retains only in-frame clones and omits some. Among under 150,000 clones listed, more than 70% were seen once. Broader study findings: The only immune exposure information that was available was CMV serostatus.

Despite likely unrecorded immune exposures, the donors were nominally healthy at the time of sampling. This receptor was identified in a woman between 50 and 59 years old in good health and CMV-seronegative. The J gene is TRBJ2-1, the V gene TRBV5-6; 16 nucleotides match TRBD2. The sample taken for sequencing was PBMCs. The CDR3 reads CASSPGTSGGAGEQFF. In DNA form, the CDR3 reads TGTGCCAGCAGTCCCGGGACTAGCGGGGGGGCGGGTGAGCAGTTCTTC.